This passage covers 7 T cell receptor beta chains from one sample sequenced in a study of cytomegalovirus exposure and HLA in healthy donors. The PCR was carried out with 60 Vbeta primers and 13 Jbeta primers. Sequenced by immunoSEQ multiplex PCR; TCRdb stores in-frame clones only, minus some. The sample yields 60,000 to 70,000 clones, about 80% seen once. The material sequenced was PBMCs. These receptors were obtained from a woman in her twenties or thirties in good health and CMV-seronegative.

The chain carries TRBV2 and TRBJ2-5, with D hard to call. CDR1 is SNHLY and CDR2 is FYNNEI in the germline V gene. V lost 2 bases and J lost 0, with 13 bases in between. The CDR3 totals 16 residues. CDR3 region: CASSESVRGYQETQYF. The CDR3 DNA sequence: TGTGCCAGCAGTGAAAGTGTGAGAGGATACCAAGAGACCCAGTACTTC.

The sample holds one count of this clone. J is TRBJ2-1 and V is TRBV9, with 8 bases that match TRBD2. Per the germline V gene, CDR1 is SGDLS and CDR2 is YYNGEE. CDR3 length: 15 residues. Germline trimming cut 2 bases from V and 5 bases from J; bases unmatched to any gene: 6. CDR3 in DNA: TGTGCCAGCAGCGTCGGCGGGAGGCTGAACAATGAGCAGTTCTTC. This codes for CASSVGGRLNNEQFF.

The chain has TRBV28 and TRBJ1-2; tentative D call: TRBD1 (5 bases). Germline V lookup: CDR1 MDHEN, CDR2 SYDVKM. The germline V and J ends were trimmed by 10 bases and 0 bases, with 21 bases remaining between them. This CDR3 comprises 16 residues. CDR3 in DNA: TGTGCCACCCGCGCCAGGGCCGGAAAGACTAACTATGGCTACACCTTC. Translating gives CATRARAGKTNYGYTF.

This rearrangement joins TRBV29-1 to TRBJ2-1; weak D call: TRBD1 (6 bases). The V end was cut by 1 base, the J end by 0 bases, with 13 bases between. The CDR3 loop spans 16 amino acids. CDR1 SQVTM and CDR2 ANQGSEA come from the germline V gene. The CDR3 DNA is TGCAGCGTTGAAGCCGGCACAGGGACCTCCTACAATGAGCAGTTCTTC. Amino acid sequence: CSVEAGTGTSYNEQFF.

The rearrangement joins TRBV5-1 to TRBJ1-2; TRBD1 is a possible D gene (5 bases). The V end was cut by 3 bases, the J end by 7 bases, with 16 bases between. There are 14 residues in the CDR3. Germline loops: CDR1 SGHRS, CDR2 YFSETQ. The CDR3 DNA reads as TGCGCCAGCAGCTGGGGACGGGAGAGGGTTGGCTACACCTTC. It is translated as CASSWGRERVGYTF.

This chain links TRBV5-4 with TRBJ2-6, with a weak D call TRBD2 (5 bases). This CDR3 is built from 16 residues. Trimming took off 3 bases at V and 2 bases at J, with 12 bases between the two ends. The germline gives CDR1 SGHNT, CDR2 YYREEE (reference sequence). The CDR3 loop reads CASSSRESTGANVLTF. CDR3 bases: TGTGCCAGCAGCTCGAGGGAATCCACTGGGGCCAACGTCCTGACTTTC.

The J gene is TRBJ1-5, the V gene TRBV7-3; D uncertain. Germline assignment: CDR1 SGHTA and CDR2 FQGTGA. The CDR3 covers 14 residues. V was cut by 11 bases and J by 2 bases, with 16 bases left in between. The CDR3 DNA reads as TGTGCCGGACCGTTGGAGGATTGCAATCAGCCCCAGCATTTT. This gives the protein CAGPLEDCNQPQHF.